This TCR beta chain appears in the sequencing data of a study of cytomegalovirus exposure and HLA in healthy donors. Study information: Most genotyped donors, approximately 77% of about 360, had Caucasian-associated genetic ancestry. Study-level findings and limits: According to a later analysis, donors in an Asian-associated ancestry cluster reportedly had fewer N-insertions than the approximately 620-donor mean.

13 Jbeta primers and 60 Vbeta primers were used for the PCR. Repertoires were generated with immunoSEQ multiplex PCR, while TCRdb's copy carries only in-frame clones and drops some. The profile shows under 120,000 clones, about 70% of them singletons. V was trimmed by 4 bases and J by 3 bases, leaving 10 bases between them. The CDR3 consists of 13 residues. Per germline, CDR1 SGHNT and CDR2 YYREEE (reference sequence). To note about this clone: Its antigen is as yet unknown.

The clonotype originates from a man aged 45-65 years in good health and CMV-seropositive. The genes are TRBV5-4 and TRBJ1-1, with D uncertain. Sequencing was carried out using PBMCs. The CDR3 DNA follows: TGTGCCAGCAGCCCGAGCGGGTACACTGAAGCTTTCTTT. Encoded protein: CASSPSGYTEAFF.